These 18 T cell receptor beta chains originate from one sample sequenced in a study of blood T cell repertoires in COVID-19. The repertoire was sequenced with immunoSEQ multiplex PCR; TCRdb's copy has only in-frame clones and lacks some. The sample lists 4,900 or so clones, approximately 91% seen once, with less than 25% in the top ten. The sample comprised peripheral blood. These receptors originate from a human donor in a cohort sampled during active COVID-19.

This chain connects TRBV5-1 to TRBJ2-3; 9 bases map to TRBD2. Germline loops: CDR1 SGHRS, CDR2 YFSETQ. The CDR3 consists of 15 residues. Trimming cost V 4 bases and J 2 bases; bases outside gene matches: 5. The CDR3 protein is CASSTIAGDTDTQYF. The CDR3 bases are TGCGCCAGCAGCACCATAGCGGGAGACACAGATACGCAGTATTTT.

The chain combines TRBV10-2 with TRBJ2-5; 7 bases are a match to TRBD1. The CDR3 length is 15 residues. Germline trimming cut 2 bases from V and 6 bases from J; bases unmatched to any gene: 9. CDR1 is WSHSY, CDR2 SAAADI, per germline. The CDR3 nucleotides read TGCGCCAGCAGTGAGGAGGACAGGCCGAGGAAGACCCAGTACTTC. The encoded protein is CASSEEDRPRKTQYF.

The CDR3 reads CASSLGRSNQPQHF. The CDR3 DNA follows: TGTGCCAGCAGCTTAGGCAGGAGCAATCAGCCCCAGCATTTT. The chain combines TRBV11-2 with TRBJ1-5; D unresolved. Per germline, CDR1 SGHAT and CDR2 FQNNGV. V was trimmed by 1 base and J by 1 base, leaving 5 bases between them. The CDR3 runs to 14 residues.

In this sample, this clone turned up a few times. This chain connects TRBV5-1 to TRBJ2-1; D perhaps matches TRBD2 (6 bases). The CDR3 is made up of 17 amino acids. Trimming removed 1 base at V and 4 bases at J, with 18 bases between. The germline gives CDR1 SGHRS, CDR2 YFSETQ. The CDR3 protein is CASSLHVEGNLYNEQFF. As DNA, the CDR3 is TGCGCCAGCAGCTTGCACGTGGAGGGGAACTTGTACAATGAGCAGTTCTTC.

The CDR3 here is CASSQGWDSSYEQYF. The CDR3 DNA reads as TGTGCCAGCAGCCAAGGATGGGACAGCTCCTACGAGCAGTACTTC. The rearrangement joins TRBV4-2 to TRBJ2-7, with 7 nucleotides matching TRBD1. The V and J ends lost 1 base and 0 bases, in that order; junction bases with no gene match: 3. Germline V gene sequence: CDR1 LGHNA, CDR2 YNFKEQ. The CDR3 has 15 residues.

The rearrangement uses TRBV7-9 and TRBJ1-2; a possible D gene is TRBD1 (5 bases). The CDR3 is 16 amino acids. Germline V lookup: CDR1 SEHNR, CDR2 FQNEAQ (reference sequence). V was trimmed by 5 bases and J by 4 bases, leaving 20 bases between them. CDR3 protein: CASSPSHRQIVYGYTF. DNA of the CDR3: TGTGCCAGCAGCCCATCACATAGACAGATAGTCTATGGCTACACCTTC.

The J gene is TRBJ2-7, the V gene TRBV5-4; the match to TRBD1 covers 8 bases. Germline V gene sequence: CDR1 SGHNT, CDR2 YYREEE (reference sequence). The trim removed 4 bases at V and 4 bases at J, leaving 7 bases unmatched. This CDR3 has 14 amino acids. CDR3 nucleotide sequence: TGTGCCAGCAGCAGTGGACAGGGCTTTTACGAGCAGTACTTC. This sequence encodes CASSSGQGFYEQYF.

This rearrangement joins TRBV5-1 to TRBJ2-2; 11 bases fit TRBD2. This CDR3 spans 17 amino acids. CDR1 and CDR2 (germline): SGHRS, YFSETQ. The V and J ends lost 2 bases and 4 bases, in that order; junction bases with no gene match: 7. For the CDR3, the DNA is TGCGCCAGCAGCTTTTTCTCTAGCGGGAGGCGCACCGGGGAGCTGTTTTTT. Amino acid sequence: CASSFFSSGRRTGELFF.

The J gene is TRBJ1-2, the V gene TRBV28; the match to TRBD1 covers 10 bases. The length of the CDR3 is 13 residues. Germline V lookup: CDR1 MDHEN, CDR2 SYDVKM. Germline trimming cut 2 bases from V and 7 bases from J; bases unmatched to any gene: 1. CDR3: CASSLGTGAGYTF. DNA of the CDR3: TGTGCCAGCAGTTTAGGGACAGGGGCTGGCTACACCTTC.

The V gene is TRBV4-1, the J gene TRBJ2-7; D remains ambiguous. This CDR3 comprises 13 residues. V was pared by 1 base and J by 7 bases, with 11 bases between. Looked up from germline, CDR1 is MGHRA and CDR2 is YSYEKL. The CDR3 spells CASSQGGTVEQYF. The CDR3 nucleotides are TGCGCCAGCAGCCAAGGCGGTACTGTTGAGCAGTACTTC.

This clone was seen a handful of times. The chain recombines TRBV10-1 with TRBJ1-5; the D gene is possibly TRBD1 (6 bases). The CDR3 runs to 15 residues. The V gene's germline CDR1 is WNHNN and CDR2 SYGVQD (reference sequence). The ends were cut back, 2 bases at V and 7 bases at J, with 15 bases in the middle. DNA of the CDR3: TGCGCCAGCAGTGAGGCGCACAGGGCAGGACAGCCCCAGCATTTT. It encodes CASSEAHRAGQPQHF.

This chain joins TRBV19 and TRBJ1-1, with 7 positions matching TRBD1. The length of the CDR3 is 14 residues. Per the germline V gene, CDR1 is LNHDA and CDR2 is SQIVND (reference sequence). V shed 5 bases and J 4 bases; nucleotides not matched to a gene: 7. The CDR3 bases are TGTGCCAGTAGTCCGCAGACAGGGCTCACTGAAGCTTTCTTT. This translates into CASSPQTGLTEAFF.

Within the sample, this clone is large. V and J are TRBV29-1 and TRBJ2-1, with 7 nucleotides matching TRBD2. Germline V gene lookup returns CDR1 SQVTM and CDR2 ANQGSEA. V shed 3 bases and J 0 bases; nucleotides not matched to a gene: 11. The CDR3 is 17 amino acids. The CDR3 spells CSVDPFLRESSYNEQFF. Here the CDR3 DNA reads TGCAGCGTTGACCCTTTTTTGCGGGAGAGCTCCTACAATGAGCAGTTCTTC.

The gene calls are TRBV15 and TRBJ2-3; no reliable D call. Trimming cost V 1 base and J 5 bases, with 7 bases left between them. This CDR3 contains 13 residues. Germline values: CDR1 LNHNV, CDR2 YYDKDF (reference sequence). The CDR3 region has the DNA TGTGCCACCAGCAGAGCACCGGGAGATACGCAGTATTTT. Amino acids: CATSRAPGDTQYF.

The rearrangement links TRBV7-9 to TRBJ1-2; 7 nucleotides agree with TRBD1. J was trimmed by 4 bases and V by 7 bases; bases with no gene match: 15. There are 16 residues in the CDR3. Germline V gives CDR1 SEHNR, CDR2 FQNEAQ (reference sequence). Here the CDR3 reads CASTSTGLKLSYGYTF. DNA of the CDR3: TGTGCCAGCACCTCGACAGGGCTTAAACTGTCCTATGGCTACACCTTC.

The rearrangement joins TRBV19 to TRBJ1-5; a possible D gene is TRBD1 (5 bases). Looked up from germline, CDR1 is LNHDA and CDR2 is SQIVND (reference sequence). CDR3 length equals 11 residues. Trimming shortened V by 8 bases and J by 9 bases, and 11 bases separated the two germline ends. CDR3 nucleotide sequence: TGTGCCAGTTCGGGGGGAGGGCCCCAGCATTTT. This encodes CASSGGGPQHF.

The chain is built from TRBV27 and TRBJ2-1; 15 bases are shared with TRBD2. Trimming cost V 5 bases and J 9 bases; bases outside gene matches: 11. There are 17 residues in the CDR3. Germline V gene lookup returns CDR1 MNHEY and CDR2 SMNVEV (reference sequence). CDR3 region: CASSPRGLAGGNSEQFF. The DNA of the CDR3 is TGTGCCAGCAGTCCCCGTGGACTAGCGGGGGGGAACAGTGAGCAGTTCTTC.

The J gene is TRBJ2-1, the V gene TRBV6-5; TRBD2 might be the D (5 bases). The CDR3 sequence is 13 residues long. CDR1 and CDR2 from the germline V gene are MNHEY and SVGAGI. The V end lost 7 bases, the J end lost 8 bases, and 15 bases lay between the germline ends. The CDR3 nucleotides are TGTGCCAGCAACCTTATCTTGAGGGATGAGCAGTTCTTC. This codes for CASNLILRDEQFF.